This T cell receptor beta chain was identified during a study of blood T cells in healthy people across ages. The CDR3 loop spans 15 amino acids. Germline lookup yields CDR1 MGHRA and CDR2 YSYEKL. V lost 2 bases and J lost 0, with 10 bases in between. This clonotype was recorded a few times. The antigen is not known. Study conclusions and caveats: In the absence of known donor CMV status, changes in expanded clonotypes were possibly confounded.

Combining a sample-barcoded 5' primer with a J-beta primer mix, a second PCR ran for roughly 7 to 11 cycles. Using its own MiXCR run on the 5' RACE reads, TCRdb lists one record per CDR3 protein. The sample has about 1,600,000 distinct CDR3 sequences, about 40% seen once. The chain has TRBV4-1 and TRBJ2-5; D is undetermined. Sample: blood. This TCR derives from a woman younger than 35 in good health. The CDR3 reads CASSQPHWYQETQYF. The CDR3 bases are TGCGCCAGCAGCCAACCCCACTGGTACCAAGAGACCCAGTACTTC.